Listed below are T cell receptor beta chains from one sample, sequenced in a study of early T cells in non-severe SARS-CoV-2 infection. Using its own MiXCR run on the 5' RACE reads, TCRdb lists one record per CDR3 protein. The sample yields 65,000 to 90,000 distinct CDR3 sequences, more than 10% seen once. Sequencing used whole blood. These receptors originate from an adult who was a healthcare worker with PCR-confirmed SARS-CoV-2 infection or an uninfected control (not recorded which). CDR3s include the opening cysteine and the closing phenylalanine or tryptophan. Fields, in order: CDR3 length, V gene, J gene, D gene, clone size, CDR3 DNA, CDR3 protein. A D gene is named only where the DNA matches it firmly. Clone size is not always given. Where it is, it says once, few, many or a class for expanded clones.

CDR3 length: 14
V gene: TRBV9
J gene: TRBJ2-3
D gene: .
clone size: few
CDR3 DNA: TGTGCCAGCAGCGTAGTAGGAACAACAGATACGCAGTATTTT
CDR3 protein: CASSVVGTTDTQYF

CDR3 length: 14
V gene: TRBV11-3
J gene: TRBJ2-3
D gene: .
clone size: many
CDR3 DNA: TGTGCCAGCAGCCCACGGGAAAACACAGATACGCAGTATTTT
CDR3 protein: CASSPRENTDTQYF

CDR3 length: 14
V gene: TRBV29-1
J gene: TRBJ1-6
D gene: .
clone size: few
CDR3 DNA: TGCAGCGTTCGTTCTGACGGCTATAATTCACCCCTCCACTTT
CDR3 protein: CSVRSDGYNSPLHF

CDR3 length: 16
V gene: TRBV18
J gene: TRBJ1-5
D gene: TRBD1
clone size: few
CDR3 DNA: TGTGCCAGCTCACCTAACGACAGGGCAAGCAATCAGCCCCAGCATTTT
CDR3 protein: CASSPNDRASNQPQHF

CDR3 length: 14
V gene: TRBV5-1
J gene: TRBJ2-5
D gene: .
clone size: .
CDR3 DNA: TGCGCCAGCAGCTGGGAGCAGGGTAGGAAGACCCAGTACTTC
CDR3 protein: CASSWEQGRKTQYF

CDR3 length: 12
V gene: TRBV11-2
J gene: TRBJ2-7
D gene: .
clone size: few
CDR3 DNA: TGTGCCAGCAGCCCGAAGGCAGGCCTAGGGTACTTC
CDR3 protein: CASSPKAGLGYF

CDR3 length: 13
V gene: TRBV10-1
J gene: TRBJ2-7
D gene: .
clone size: few
CDR3 DNA: TGCGCCAGCAGTGCAATGTTGACAGGCGAGCAGTACTTC
CDR3 protein: CASSAMLTGEQYF

CDR3 length: 12
V gene: TRBV7-2
J gene: TRBJ2-3
D gene: .
clone size: many
CDR3 DNA: TGTGCCAGCAGCCAGGACTCTAATACGCAGTATTTT
CDR3 protein: CASSQDSNTQYF

CDR3 length: 13
V gene: TRBV7-6
J gene: TRBJ2-7
D gene: .
clone size: many
CDR3 DNA: TGTGCCAGCAGCTTAGTGGCGTCCCACGAGCAGTACTTC
CDR3 protein: CASSLVASHEQYF

CDR3 length: 16
V gene: TRBV19
J gene: TRBJ1-5
D gene: TRBD1
clone size: few
CDR3 DNA: TGTGCCACCCAGAGACAGGGGGCGTCAATGTTTGAGCCCCAGCATTTT
CDR3 protein: CATQRQGASMFEPQHF

CDR3 length: 11
V gene: TRBV29-1
J gene: TRBJ1-2
D gene: .
clone size: few
CDR3 DNA: TGCAGCGTCCGCCGCGCAGTTGGCTACACCTTC
CDR3 protein: CSVRRAVGYTF

CDR3 length: 14
V gene: TRBV3-1
J gene: TRBJ2-1
D gene: .
clone size: .
CDR3 DNA: TGTGCCAGCAGCCTCCCGAGGCGAGACAATGAGCAGTTCTTC
CDR3 protein: CASSLPRRDNEQFF

CDR3 length: 15
V gene: TRBV19
J gene: TRBJ2-1
D gene: .
clone size: many
CDR3 DNA: TGTGCCAGCCAACCATGGGACGGGGTTCCCAATGAGCAGTTCTTC
CDR3 protein: CASQPWDGVPNEQFF

CDR3 length: 17
V gene: TRBV30
J gene: TRBJ2-3
D gene: TRBD2
clone size: many
CDR3 DNA: TGTGCCTGGAGTGGGGATTTAGCGGGAGTAATAGGAGATACGCAGTATTTT
CDR3 protein: CAWSGDLAGVIGDTQYF

CDR3 length: 11
V gene: TRBV29-1
J gene: TRBJ2-5
D gene: .
clone size: few
CDR3 DNA: TGCAGCGTTGAAGATCCAGAGACCCAGTACTTC
CDR3 protein: CSVEDPETQYF

CDR3 length: 13
V gene: TRBV29-1
J gene: TRBJ2-3
D gene: .
clone size: many
CDR3 DNA: TGCAGTGTACTGCCCCCAACCACAGATACGCAGTATTTT
CDR3 protein: CSVLPPTTDTQYF

CDR3 length: 14
V gene: TRBV7-9
J gene: TRBJ2-3
D gene: .
clone size: many
CDR3 DNA: TGTGCCAGTAGTCTGGCCGGAAGCACAGATACGCAGTATTTT
CDR3 protein: CASSLAGSTDTQYF

CDR3 length: 15
V gene: TRBV9
J gene: TRBJ2-1
D gene: .
clone size: few
CDR3 DNA: TGTGCCAGCAGTTCATTCCGGACTGGCTACAATGAGCAGTTCTTC
CDR3 protein: CASSSFRTGYNEQFF

CDR3 length: 12
V gene: TRBV7-9
J gene: TRBJ1-4
D gene: .
clone size: .
CDR3 DNA: TGTGCCAGCAACCAGTTAGGTGAAAAACTGTTTTTT
CDR3 protein: CASNQLGEKLFF

CDR3 length: 15
V gene: TRBV7-3
J gene: TRBJ2-1
D gene: TRBD2
clone size: .
CDR3 DNA: TGTGCCAGCAGCCCCAGAGCGGGAGCTTACAATGAGCAGTTCTTC
CDR3 protein: CASSPRAGAYNEQFF

CDR3 length: 16
V gene: TRBV6-6
J gene: TRBJ2-7
D gene: TRBD1
clone size: many
CDR3 DNA: TGTGCCAGCAGTTACTTTGAGCGGACAGGGGCTCGCGAGCAGTACTTC
CDR3 protein: CASSYFERTGAREQYF

CDR3 length: 15
V gene: TRBV5-1
J gene: TRBJ1-1
D gene: TRBD1
clone size: .
CDR3 DNA: TGCGCCAGCACAAGCACAGGGGCCCGGGCGGGTGAAGCTTTCTTT
CDR3 protein: CASTSTGARAGEAFF

CDR3 length: 14
V gene: TRBV6-5
J gene: TRBJ1-1
D gene: .
clone size: many
CDR3 DNA: TGTGCCAGCAGTTACCAGAACATGAACACTGAAGCTTTCTTT
CDR3 protein: CASSYQNMNTEAFF

CDR3 length: 17
V gene: TRBV30
J gene: TRBJ2-6
D gene: TRBD1
clone size: many
CDR3 DNA: TGTGCCGGGACCGGGACAGCAACTAGCTCTGGGGCCAACGTCCTGACTTTC
CDR3 protein: CAGTGTATSSGANVLTF

CDR3 length: 15
V gene: TRBV4-1
J gene: TRBJ1-3
D gene: .
clone size: .
CDR3 DNA: TGCGCCAGCAGCCAAGACGGGGTCTCTGGAAACACCATATATTTT
CDR3 protein: CASSQDGVSGNTIYF

CDR3 length: 15
V gene: TRBV18
J gene: TRBJ1-5
D gene: .
clone size: few
CDR3 DNA: TGTGCCAGCTCACCCTCCGGGCACAAGAATCAGCCCCAGCATTTT
CDR3 protein: CASSPSGHKNQPQHF

CDR3 length: 14
V gene: TRBV21-1
J gene: TRBJ2-1
D gene: .
clone size: .
CDR3 DNA: TGTGCCAGCAGCAACCGGGACGGGTACAATGAGCAGTTCTTC
CDR3 protein: CASSNRDGYNEQFF

CDR3 length: 16
V gene: TRBV20-1
J gene: TRBJ2-3
D gene: TRBD2
clone size: many
CDR3 DNA: TGCAGTGCTAGTAAGCGGGGGGGCCTGGGCACAGATACGCAGTATTTT
CDR3 protein: CSASKRGGLGTDTQYF

CDR3 length: 16
V gene: TRBV21-1
J gene: TRBJ2-1
D gene: .
clone size: .
CDR3 DNA: TGTGCCAGCAGGCCGTCCGATCGGAGATCCTACAATGAGCAGTTCTTC
CDR3 protein: CASRPSDRRSYNEQFF

CDR3 length: 16
V gene: TRBV11-1
J gene: TRBJ2-1
D gene: TRBD1
clone size: .
CDR3 DNA: TGTGCCAGCAGCACCCCCTACAGGGGGCCCCACAATGAGCAGTTCTTC
CDR3 protein: CASSTPYRGPHNEQFF

CDR3 length: 15
V gene: TRBV20-1
J gene: TRBJ2-1
D gene: .
clone size: few
CDR3 DNA: TGCAGTGCTAGAGATCGTCGTACCGCCTACAATGAGCAGTTCTTC
CDR3 protein: CSARDRRTAYNEQFF

CDR3 length: 14
V gene: TRBV20-1
J gene: TRBJ2-5
D gene: .
clone size: .
CDR3 DNA: TGCAGTGCTCCCCGCCTGACAGGACAAGAGACCCAGTACTTC
CDR3 protein: CSAPRLTGQETQYF

CDR3 length: 18
V gene: TRBV7-9
J gene: TRBJ2-4
D gene: .
clone size: few
CDR3 DNA: TGTGCCAGCAGCTTAGTTCCAGGCACAGTAGGGGTCAAAAACATTCAGTACTTC
CDR3 protein: CASSLVPGTVGVKNIQYF

CDR3 length: 14
V gene: TRBV5-1
J gene: TRBJ1-2
D gene: .
clone size: few
CDR3 DNA: TGCGCCAGCAGTTTTTGGACCGAGAACTATGGCTACACCTTC
CDR3 protein: CASSFWTENYGYTF

CDR3 length: 13
V gene: TRBV5-1
J gene: TRBJ2-1
D gene: .
clone size: few
CDR3 DNA: TGCGCCAGCAGCTTGGCCGGAAGTAATCAGCAGTTCTTC
CDR3 protein: CASSLAGSNQQFF

CDR3 length: 13
V gene: TRBV12-3/TRBV12-4
J gene: TRBJ2-7
D gene: .
clone size: once
CDR3 DNA: TGTGCCAGCAGCTGGGAGGGGGTCAACGAGCAGTACTTC
CDR3 protein: CASSWEGVNEQYF

CDR3 length: 14
V gene: TRBV7-9
J gene: TRBJ2-5
D gene: .
clone size: .
CDR3 DNA: TGTGCCAGCAGCGGGGACATCGACCAAGAGACCCAGTACTTC
CDR3 protein: CASSGDIDQETQYF

CDR3 length: 14
V gene: TRBV9
J gene: TRBJ2-7
D gene: .
clone size: .
CDR3 DNA: TGTGCCAGCAGCGTAGGACAGAGCTCCTACGAGCAGTACTTC
CDR3 protein: CASSVGQSSYEQYF

CDR3 length: 13
V gene: TRBV7-2
J gene: TRBJ2-1
D gene: TRBD2
clone size: .
CDR3 DNA: TGTGCCAGCGCAGGACTAGCCAAAAATGAGCAGTTCTTC
CDR3 protein: CASAGLAKNEQFF

CDR3 length: 14
V gene: TRBV6-1
J gene: TRBJ1-2
D gene: .
clone size: many
CDR3 DNA: TGTGCCAGCATCAAAGACTCAGCTAACTATGGCTACACCTTC
CDR3 protein: CASIKDSANYGYTF

CDR3 length: 14
V gene: TRBV7-2
J gene: TRBJ2-5
D gene: .
clone size: .
CDR3 DNA: TGTGCCAGCAGCGGATGGGCCTCCCAAGAGACCCAGTACTTC
CDR3 protein: CASSGWASQETQYF

CDR3 length: 16
V gene: TRBV12-3/TRBV12-4
J gene: TRBJ2-3
D gene: TRBD2
clone size: few
CDR3 DNA: TGTGCCAGCAGTTTAGCCCCCAGCGGGAGGATAGATACGCAGTATTTT
CDR3 protein: CASSLAPSGRIDTQYF

CDR3 length: 13
V gene: TRBV6-5
J gene: TRBJ2-7
D gene: .
clone size: few
CDR3 DNA: TGTGCCAGCAGTCCTGACCCAACCTACGAGCAGTACTTC
CDR3 protein: CASSPDPTYEQYF

CDR3 length: 17
V gene: TRBV12-5
J gene: TRBJ1-3
D gene: .
clone size: many
CDR3 DNA: TGTGCTAGTGTCCTTGAGGCAAGTTGGGGCTCTGGAAACACCATATATTTT
CDR3 protein: CASVLEASWGSGNTIYF

CDR3 length: 15
V gene: TRBV6-1
J gene: TRBJ2-3
D gene: TRBD2
clone size: few
CDR3 DNA: TGTGCCAGCAGTGAAGCAGCGGGAGGGCCAGATACGCAGTATTTT
CDR3 protein: CASSEAAGGPDTQYF

CDR3 length: 13
V gene: TRBV9
J gene: TRBJ1-1
D gene: .
clone size: few
CDR3 DNA: TGTGCCAGCAGCGTAGGGGAAGGAGGTGAAGCTTTCTTT
CDR3 protein: CASSVGEGGEAFF

CDR3 length: 12
V gene: TRBV27
J gene: TRBJ1-1
D gene: .
clone size: .
CDR3 DNA: TGTGCCAGCCGATACAGGGAGGGTAAGGCTTTCTTT
CDR3 protein: CASRYREGKAFF

CDR3 length: 14
V gene: TRBV11-2
J gene: TRBJ2-3
D gene: .
clone size: few
CDR3 DNA: TGTGCCAGCAGCTCGCGGAGTGGTAAAGATACGCAGTATTTT
CDR3 protein: CASSSRSGKDTQYF

CDR3 length: 16
V gene: TRBV4-2
J gene: TRBJ2-1
D gene: .
clone size: .
CDR3 DNA: TGTGCCAGCAGCCAAGTATGGGGCCTTGGCTACAATGAGCAGTTCTTC
CDR3 protein: CASSQVWGLGYNEQFF

CDR3 length: 14
V gene: TRBV30
J gene: TRBJ2-5
D gene: TRBD1
clone size: .
CDR3 DNA: TGTGCCTGGAGTGTTTGGGACAGGGAAGAGACCCAGTACTTC
CDR3 protein: CAWSVWDREETQYF

CDR3 length: 14
V gene: TRBV11-2
J gene: TRBJ1-2
D gene: TRBD1
clone size: once
CDR3 DNA: TGTGCCAGCAGCTTCGGGACAGGAGCCCCTGGCTACACCTTC
CDR3 protein: CASSFGTGAPGYTF

CDR3 length: 15
V gene: TRBV7-2
J gene: TRBJ2-1
D gene: TRBD2
clone size: many
CDR3 DNA: TGTGCCAGCAGCTTATACCTAGCGGGAGGAAATGAGCAGTTCTTC
CDR3 protein: CASSLYLAGGNEQFF

CDR3 length: 14
V gene: TRBV4-1
J gene: TRBJ1-2
D gene: TRBD1
clone size: .
CDR3 DNA: TGCGCCAGCAGCCCGACAGGGGTAAGGTACGGCTACACCTTC
CDR3 protein: CASSPTGVRYGYTF

CDR3 length: 16
V gene: TRBV20-1
J gene: TRBJ1-6
D gene: .
clone size: .
CDR3 DNA: TGCAGTGCTAGAGACCTTCAGGCGATATTTAATTCACCCCTCCACTTT
CDR3 protein: CSARDLQAIFNSPLHF

CDR3 length: 13
V gene: TRBV27
J gene: TRBJ2-7
D gene: .
clone size: few
CDR3 DNA: TGTGCCAGCGGCCTTGGTTGGACCTACGAGCAGTACTTC
CDR3 protein: CASGLGWTYEQYF

CDR3 length: 14
V gene: TRBV9
J gene: TRBJ1-2
D gene: .
clone size: few
CDR3 DNA: TGTGCCAGCACCCTAGGCGGAGGGACGGGGGGCTACACCTTC
CDR3 protein: CASTLGGGTGGYTF

CDR3 length: 14
V gene: TRBV19
J gene: TRBJ2-7
D gene: TRBD1
clone size: many
CDR3 DNA: TGTGCCAGTAGTATGGGGACAGGGCTAAACGAGCAGTACTTC
CDR3 protein: CASSMGTGLNEQYF

CDR3 length: 13
V gene: TRBV6-6
J gene: TRBJ1-1
D gene: .
clone size: many
CDR3 DNA: TGTGCCAGCAGTTACTCGGATTTGGGGGAAGCTTTCTTT
CDR3 protein: CASSYSDLGEAFF

CDR3 length: 16
V gene: TRBV29-1
J gene: TRBJ2-3
D gene: .
clone size: .
CDR3 DNA: TGCAGCGTTGAAGGGGGAGAATTCACTAGCACAGATACGCAGTATTTT
CDR3 protein: CSVEGGEFTSTDTQYF